This entry features one TCR beta chain sequence. This clonotype was counted a few times. Its cognate antigen has yet to be identified. No per-base quality is available; no much larger clone lies one base away. Systemically healthy Caucasian individuals from Russia, 39 in total and aged about 6 to 100 years, were included as donors. Each donor gave approximately 10 milliliters of peripheral blood, collected into EDTA-treated Vacutainer tubes. Ficoll-Paque density-gradient centrifugation was used to isolate PBMCs, with at least 6 million per sample. Total RNA, at least 6 micrograms per sample, was extracted from PBMCs with Trizol reagent. The percentages of naive CD45RAhigh/CD27high T cells were determined by flow cytometry on a PBMC aliquot from every donor. The CDR3 runs 17 residues from the cysteine to the phenylalanine. The sequence is cut down to CDR3 DNA, 51 bases in frame from base 1. V is pared back by 5 bases and J by 0 bases, with 17 bases lying between the germline termini. Via the germline V gene (reference sequence), CDR1 is SEHNR and CDR2 FQNEAQ.

The sample belongs to a study of blood T cells in healthy people across ages (dated by TCRdb to between 2014 and 2017). In terms of the full investigation: In model experiments, template switching captured about one uniquely barcoded TCR beta cDNA molecule for every two T cells. Donors of different ages were randomly distributed across sequencing lanes to avoid experimental bias. The study measured age-related changes in TCR beta repertoire diversity using deep sequencing normalized with unique cDNA molecular identifiers. Donors were grouped into four age groups: young (average approximately 15 years), middle-aged (roughly 37), aged (62) and long-lived (around 80). The study analyzed two additional independent replicas of 1 million unique cDNA reads from the same blood draw for two donors, one aged 18 to 29 and one aged 80 or older. On the study overall, not on this receptor specifically: Total diversity estimates from one million sequenced T cells were considered lower bounds and underestimates. Compared with the aged group, the long-lived group had more naive CD4+ T cells, fewer expanded clones and increased TCR diversity, a pattern suggesting age selection. Because profiling used bulk unsorted PBMCs, naive and antigen-experienced compartments could not be compared conclusively. There was a strong correlation between observed TCR beta diversity and the percentage of naive T cells measured by flow cytometry. Observed TCR beta diversity per million T cells fell roughly linearly with age, and a significant reduction was already apparent by age approximately 40. Because donor CMV infection status was unknown, age-related changes in expanded clonotypes were potentially confounded.

Libraries were made using 5' RACE. The listed sequencing device is Illumina HiSeq 2500. The second PCR ran for about 6 to 11 cycles and used a J-beta primer mix along with a sample-barcoded 5' primer. A unique molecular identifier was introduced onto each TCR beta cDNA molecule by a template-switch 5' adaptor carrying 12 random nucleotides. Each sample yielded at least 2.5 million CDR3-containing paired-end reads. First-strand cDNA synthesis was performed from all RNA using the Mint cDNA synthesis kit, with priming by a TRBC-specific oligonucleotide. Following uracil-DNA glycosylase treatment, all cDNA underwent a first 18-cycle PCR with the universal primers M1SS and BC2_uni_R. The authors' analysis ran thus. Normalization of each sample was performed by random selection of 1 million high-quality reads, each carrying a distinct molecular identifier. Instead of being binned into consensus sequences, reads with shared molecular identifiers were discarded. MiTCR, set to a Q25 quality threshold and the strictest error-elimination algorithm, was used for CDR3 identification, clonotype clustering and error correction. A nonparametric unseen species model with Euler transformation was used to estimate a lower bound on total TCR beta diversity. Using fastp at Q25 and MiXCR, TCRdb reprocessed the public reads and kept productive beta chains. Identical CDR3 protein sequences are pooled into one entry, listed with their most common genes and DNA. V and J calls and clone size were set by TCRdb, not the authors. Present in this sample are 1,500,000 or so distinct CDR3 sequences, 35% to 45% of which were seen just once. 4% of the sample goes to the ten largest clones.

The source material was blood. This sequence was found in a woman between 18 and 29 years old in good health. This sequence uses TRBV7-9 and TRBJ2-1; the D gene is possibly TRBD2, with 5 bases matching. The CDR3 region reads CASSPESRVGSYNEQFF. In nucleotide form, the sequence is TGTGCCAGCAGCCCAGAGTCGAGGGTCGGCTCCTACAATGAGCAGTTCTTC.